This is a list of T cell receptor beta chains from one sample in a study of cytomegalovirus exposure and HLA in healthy donors. Sequencing used immunoSEQ multiplex PCR; TCRdb keeps in-frame clones, though not all of them. The table lists roughly 200,000 clones, just under 70% of them singletons. Sequencing was done on a sample of PBMCs. The receptors originated from a man aged 35 to 55 in good health and CMV-seropositive. Each CDR3 is given with its conserved first and last residue. D genes are given only for firm matches. Some rows mark clone size as missing; the rest say once, few, many or name a class of expanded clone.

v_call,d_call,j_call,clone_size,cdr3_nt,cdr3_aa
TRBV28,.,TRBJ1-6,few,TGTGCCAGCAGTTTGTCCGGGACTTTCTATAATTCACCCCTCCACTTT,CASSLSGTFYNSPLHF
TRBV5-1,.,TRBJ1-5,.,TGCGCCAGCAGCTTGGAAGGATGGGGGCCCGGCCAGCCCCAGCATTTT,CASSLEGWGPGQPQHF
TRBV28,TRBD2,TRBJ2-7,few,TGTGCCAGCAGGGAATGGGCTAGCGGGGGCTACGAGCAGTACTTC,CASREWASGGYEQYF
TRBV6-6,.,TRBJ2-3,.,TGTGCCAGCCTGCAGGGGAAAGAAACTAGCACAGATACGCAGTATTTT,CASLQGKETSTDTQYF
TRBV7-2,TRBD1,TRBJ2-2,once,TGTGCCAGCAGAAAGGGTTCCCGGGACAGAGCCGAGGAGCTGTTTTTT,CASRKGSRDRAEELFF
TRBV5-5,TRBD2,TRBJ2-5,.,TGTGCCAGCAGCAGGTGGGGACTAGCGGGGTTAAGGGGAGAGACCCAGTACTTC,CASSRWGLAGLRGETQYF
TRBV2,.,TRBJ1-3,.,TGTGCCAGCAGTGACTCGGGATACACCATATATTTT,CASSDSGYTIYF
TRBV6-1,.,TRBJ2-7,.,TGTGCCAGCAGTGAAGCATATCGGGGACTCCACTCCTACGAGCAGTACTTC,CASSEAYRGLHSYEQYF
TRBV7-2,TRBD2,TRBJ2-7,.,TGTGCCAGCAGCTTGTCCCCTAGGTTAGCGGGGGACTACGAGCAGTACTTC,CASSLSPRLAGDYEQYF
TRBV5-4,.,TRBJ2-2,.,TGTGCCAGCAGCTTGGGGCAGGGATGGAACACCGGGGAGCTGTTTTTT,CASSLGQGWNTGELFF
TRBV7-6,TRBD2,TRBJ2-7,few,TGTGCCAGCAGCTTAGGGCGGGGGTCCAGCGGGGAGCAGTACTTC,CASSLGRGSSGEQYF
TRBV6-6,.,TRBJ2-2,.,TGTGCCAGCAGTTACTCGAGAGTGGGGAGCGGGGAGCTGTTTTTT,CASSYSRVGSGELFF
TRBV9,TRBD1,TRBJ2-1,.,TGTGCCAGCAGCTCCCGACAGGGGGCCATCTACAATGAGCAGTTCTTC,CASSSRQGAIYNEQFF
TRBV11-2,.,TRBJ1-6,.,TGTGCCAGCAGCCGAACCGGACAGCTTTGGAACTCCTATAATTCACCCCTCCACTTT,CASSRTGQLWNSYNSPLHF
TRBV5-4,.,TRBJ1-2,few,TGTGCCAGCAGCTTAAATCTAGCGGCGTTTGATGGCTACACCTTC,CASSLNLAAFDGYTF
TRBV29-1,.,TRBJ1-2,.,TGCAGCGTGAGGACAGAGGGCATTAAGGACTATGGCTACACCTTC,CSVRTEGIKDYGYTF
TRBV6-4,.,TRBJ1-2,.,TGTGCCAGCAGTGACTCGAGGGCGCAGACCTTC,CASSDSRAQTF
TRBV6-1,.,TRBJ1-6,.,TGTGCCAGCAGTGCCGCGCGAATGGTTCATTCACCCCTCCACTTT,CASSAARMVHSPLHF
TRBV5-4,.,TRBJ2-3,once,TGTGCCAGCGGAGCGGTTCCTGGCACAGATACGCAGTATTTT,CASGAVPGTDTQYF
TRBV11-2,TRBD2,TRBJ2-7,.,TGTGCCAGCAGCTCCGTGACTAGCGGAAGGTACGAGCAGTACTTC,CASSSVTSGRYEQYF
TRBV7-8,.,TRBJ1-1,.,TGTGCCAGCAGCGCCCTGGGGGGAAACACTGAAGCTTTCTTT,CASSALGGNTEAFF
TRBV5-1,TRBD2,TRBJ2-2,.,TGCGCCAGCAGCCCCCAGGGCGGGGGGGCGACCGGGGAGCTGTTTTTT,CASSPQGGGATGELFF
TRBV28,.,TRBJ1-2,.,TGTGCCAGCAGTTTAGGACACCGTACGGGCTACACCTTC,CASSLGHRTGYTF
TRBV7-3,TRBD1,TRBJ2-3,.,TGTGCCAGCAGCTTAGGACAGGGGGGCACAGATACGCAGTATTTT,CASSLGQGGTDTQYF
TRBV11-3,.,TRBJ2-1,.,TGTGCCAGCAGCCCAGATACCCATGAGCAGTTCTTC,CASSPDTHEQFF
TRBV5-4,TRBD1,TRBJ1-2,.,TGTGCCAGCACCCTGTTAGGGACAGGATCTAACTATGGCTACACCTTC,CASTLLGTGSNYGYTF
TRBV15,TRBD2,TRBJ2-1,once,TGTGCCACCAGCAGAGATACTTTTGGGACTAGCGGGGTGTTTGAGCAGTTCTTC,CATSRDTFGTSGVFEQFF
TRBV7-6,.,TRBJ1-3,.,TGTGCCAGCAGCCAAGGACAGTTTGGGGGCACCATATATTTT,CASSQGQFGGTIYF